This TCR beta chain was recorded in a study of blood T cell repertoires in COVID-19 (dated by TCRdb to 2018 to 2020). About the full investigation: The collaborator samples originated in the United States, Italy and Spain and spanned the acute and convalescent phases of COVID-19. Samples were obtained from the ongoing ImmuneRACE study (first 160 participants) and from 950 to 1,500 subjects provided by 6 global collaborators. HLA class I and class II types, where available, came from metadata supplied by the sample provider rather than from assay-based typing. The repertoires were released in a freely available public database intended as a resource for research on the immune response to SARS-CoV-2. Sample metadata almost always included a de-identified subject ID, COVID-19 status, age in years and sex. The material from the prospective study consisted of cDNA or gDNA derived from T cells, B-cell-depleted T cells, or PBMCs. Subjects who had been exposed to COVID-19, were actively infected with it, or had recovered from it provided the deeply sampled blood TCRbeta repertoires that made up the dataset. Summary of the overall study and its limitations: Clinical and demographic metadata were provided uncurated, with the amount varying by source and participant.

V is cut by 8 bases and J by 4 bases, and the space between the germline ends is 17 bases. CDR1 and CDR2, per the germline V gene (reference sequence), are GTSNPN and SVGIG. Reading from cysteine to phenylalanine, the CDR3 counts 13 amino acids. Of all the DNA, just the CDR3 is kept, 39 bases in frame from base 1. For this clone: Its cognate antigen has yet to be identified. No quality values exist for individual bases; no much larger clone is one base distant.

Each collaborating institution followed its own protocols to collect whole blood in K2EDTA tubes. Collaborator samples were shipped for TCRbeta analysis as frozen whole blood, isolated PBMCs, or DNA extracted from either sample type. The immunoSEQ Assay, a bias-controlled multiplex PCR, was used to amplify TCRbeta CDR3 regions from genomic DNA. Concerning the study's data processing: Nucleated cell counts per sample were estimated from amplification of reference gene primers within the assay. To quantify the absolute abundance of each unique TCRbeta CDR3 rearrangement, sequence reads were collapsed and filtered. For each sample, productive Simpson clonality was calculated by taking the square root of Simpson's diversity index across productive rearrangements. Here the immuneACCESS table is served through TCRdb, limited to in-frame sequences with V and J called. Missing clones are a known gap in these copies; in checked studies unresolved V genes cover under half, and the rest lacks a known reason. D and trimming come from the DNA, and the V and J calls and clone size come from that table. A total of some 670,000 clones appear in this sample, more than 80% of them only once. Together, the top ten hold 0.2% to 0.3% of the sample.

The receptor was isolated from a woman under 30 with acute or convalescent COVID-19. The rearrangement joined TRBV30 to TRBJ1-2; a tentative D match to TRBD1 spans 5 bases. Sequencing was carried out using peripheral blood. In nucleotides, the sequence is TGTGCCATTACCCGGGGGTCTGGCTATGGCTACACCTTC. This translates into CAITRGSGYGYTF.